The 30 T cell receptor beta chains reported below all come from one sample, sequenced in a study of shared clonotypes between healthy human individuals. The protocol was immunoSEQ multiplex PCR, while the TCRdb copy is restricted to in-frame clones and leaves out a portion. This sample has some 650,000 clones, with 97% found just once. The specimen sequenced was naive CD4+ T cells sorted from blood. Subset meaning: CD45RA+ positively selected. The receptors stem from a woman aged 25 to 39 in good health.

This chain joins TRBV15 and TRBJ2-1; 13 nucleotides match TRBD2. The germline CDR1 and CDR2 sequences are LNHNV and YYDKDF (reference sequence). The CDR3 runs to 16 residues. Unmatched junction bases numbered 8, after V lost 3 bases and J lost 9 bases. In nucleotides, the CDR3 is TGTGCCACCAGCAGGGACACTAGCGGGAGGGCCCTTGAGCAGTTCTTC. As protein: CATSRDTSGRALEQFF.

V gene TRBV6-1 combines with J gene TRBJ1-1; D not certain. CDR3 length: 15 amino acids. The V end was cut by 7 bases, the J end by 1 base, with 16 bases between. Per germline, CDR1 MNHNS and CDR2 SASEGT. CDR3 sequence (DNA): TGTGCCAGCACCCTATTTCCGGACGAGAACACTGAAGCTTTCTTT. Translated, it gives CASTLFPDENTEAFF.

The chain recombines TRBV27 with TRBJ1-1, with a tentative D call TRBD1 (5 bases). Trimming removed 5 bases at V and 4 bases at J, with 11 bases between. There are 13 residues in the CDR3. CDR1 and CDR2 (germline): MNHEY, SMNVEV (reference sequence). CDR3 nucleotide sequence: TGTGCCAGCAGTCCCCGGGGGTTCACTGAAGCTTTCTTT. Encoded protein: CASSPRGFTEAFF.

In nucleotides, the CDR3 is TGTGCCAGCAGTGAATGGGGTGATCAGCCCCAGCATTTT. Translated: CASSEWGDQPQHF. The chain uses TRBV2 and TRBJ1-5; D gene ambiguous. CDR1 is SNHLY and CDR2 is FYNNEI in the germline V gene. The CDR3 has 13 residues. Trimming removed 2 bases at V and 5 bases at J, with 7 bases between.

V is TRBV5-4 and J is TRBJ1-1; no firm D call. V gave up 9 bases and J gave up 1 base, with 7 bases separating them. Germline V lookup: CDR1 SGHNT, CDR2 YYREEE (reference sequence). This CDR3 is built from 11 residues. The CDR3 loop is CATKGNTEAFF. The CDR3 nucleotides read TGTGCCACCAAGGGGAACACTGAAGCTTTCTTT. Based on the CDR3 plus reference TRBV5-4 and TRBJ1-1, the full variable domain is ETGVTQSPTHLIKTRGQQVTLRCSSQSGHNTVSWYQQALGQGPQFIFQYYREEENGRGNFPPRFSGLQFPNYSSELNVNALELDDSALYLCATKGNTEAFFGQGTRLTVV.

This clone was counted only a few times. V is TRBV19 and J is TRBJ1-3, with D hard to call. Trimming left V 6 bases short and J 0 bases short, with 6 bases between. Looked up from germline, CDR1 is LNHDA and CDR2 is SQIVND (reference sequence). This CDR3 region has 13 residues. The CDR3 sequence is CASSWDSGNTIYF. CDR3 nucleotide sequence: TGTGCCAGTAGCTGGGACTCTGGAAACACCATATATTTT.

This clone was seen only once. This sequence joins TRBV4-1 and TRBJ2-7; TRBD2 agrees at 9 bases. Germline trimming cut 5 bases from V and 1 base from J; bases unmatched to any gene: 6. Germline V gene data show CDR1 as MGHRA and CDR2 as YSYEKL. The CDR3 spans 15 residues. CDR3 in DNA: TGCGCCAGCAGCTCTTATAGCGGGAGTTCCTACGAGCAGTACTTC. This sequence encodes CASSSYSGSSYEQYF.

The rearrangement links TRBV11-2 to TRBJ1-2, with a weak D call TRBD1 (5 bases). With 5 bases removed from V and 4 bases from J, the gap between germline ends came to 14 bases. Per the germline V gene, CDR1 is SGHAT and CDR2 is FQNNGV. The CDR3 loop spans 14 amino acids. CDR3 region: CASSGTGSRYGYTF. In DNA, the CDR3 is TGTGCCAGCAGCGGGACGGGTTCCCGCTATGGCTACACCTTC.

The CDR3 reads CASSRGQPQETQYF. DNA of the CDR3: TGTGCCAGCAGCCGCGGACAGCCCCAAGAGACCCAGTACTTC. The rearrangement uses TRBV6-5 and TRBJ2-5, with a weak D call TRBD1 (6 bases). This CDR3 has 14 residues. The germline gives CDR1 MNHEY, CDR2 SVGAGI. Trimming shortened V by 6 bases and J by 1 base, and 12 bases separated the two germline ends.

In DNA form, the CDR3 reads TGTGCCAGCAGCCCCCGGGGCGCCAATCAGCCCCAGCATTTT. The encoded protein is CASSPRGANQPQHF. The chain links TRBV28 to TRBJ1-5, with a tentative D call TRBD1 (5 bases). V lost 6 bases and J 3 bases, leaving 12 bases between the germline ends. This CDR3 is built from 14 residues. Germline CDR1 reads MDHEN; CDR2 reads SYDVKM.

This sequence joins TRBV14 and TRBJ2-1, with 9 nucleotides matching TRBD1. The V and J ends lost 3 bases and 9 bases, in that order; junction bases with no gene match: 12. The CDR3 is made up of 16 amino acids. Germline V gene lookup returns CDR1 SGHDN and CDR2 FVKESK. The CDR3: CASSHLRDRVASEQFF. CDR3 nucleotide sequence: TGTGCCAGCAGCCACCTCCGGGACAGGGTGGCTAGTGAGCAGTTCTTC.

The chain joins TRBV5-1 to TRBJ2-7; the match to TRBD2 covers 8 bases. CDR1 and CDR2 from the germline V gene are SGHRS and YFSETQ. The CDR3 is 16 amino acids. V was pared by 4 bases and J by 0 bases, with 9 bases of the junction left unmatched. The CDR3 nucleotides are TGCGCCAGCAGCCCCGGTATAAGCGGGAGCTCCTACGAGCAGTACTTC. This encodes CASSPGISGSSYEQYF.

CDR3 loop: CASSTGQGLGEQYF. The CDR3 DNA follows: TGTGCCAGCAGTACCGGACAGGGCCTCGGAGAGCAGTACTTC. J is TRBJ2-7 and V is TRBV28, with 8 positions matching TRBD1. The V gene's germline CDR1 is MDHEN and CDR2 SYDVKM. With V trimmed by 5 bases and J by 7 bases, 10 bases remained unmatched. The CDR3 runs 14 residues.

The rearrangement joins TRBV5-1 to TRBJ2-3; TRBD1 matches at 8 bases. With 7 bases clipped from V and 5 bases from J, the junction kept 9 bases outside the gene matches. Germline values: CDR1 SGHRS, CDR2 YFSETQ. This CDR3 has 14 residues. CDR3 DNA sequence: TGCGCCAGCGGGTCAGGGGGCGGAGTAGATACGCAGTATTTT. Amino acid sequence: CASGSGGGVDTQYF.

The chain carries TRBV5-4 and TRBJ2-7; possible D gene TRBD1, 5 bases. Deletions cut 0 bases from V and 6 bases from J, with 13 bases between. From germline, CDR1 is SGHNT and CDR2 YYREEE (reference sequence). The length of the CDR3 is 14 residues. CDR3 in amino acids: CASSLAETVGEQYF. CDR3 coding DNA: TGTGCCAGCAGCTTGGCCGAGACAGTTGGCGAGCAGTACTTC. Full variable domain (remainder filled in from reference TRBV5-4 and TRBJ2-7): ETGVTQSPTHLIKTRGQQVTLRCSSQSGHNTVSWYQQALGQGPQFIFQYYREEENGRGNFPPRFSGLQFPNYSSELNVNALELDDSALYLCASSLAETVGEQYFGPGTRLTVT.

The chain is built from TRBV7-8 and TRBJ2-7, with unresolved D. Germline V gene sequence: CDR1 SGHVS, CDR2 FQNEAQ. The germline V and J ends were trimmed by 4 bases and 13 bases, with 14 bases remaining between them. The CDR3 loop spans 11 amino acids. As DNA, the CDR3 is TGTGCCAGCAGCTCCGGCCGCCCGTATTACTTC. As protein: CASSSGRPYYF.

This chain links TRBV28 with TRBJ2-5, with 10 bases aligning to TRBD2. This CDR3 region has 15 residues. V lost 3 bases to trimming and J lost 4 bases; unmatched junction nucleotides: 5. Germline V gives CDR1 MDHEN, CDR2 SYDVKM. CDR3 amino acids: CASSFGASGGETQYF. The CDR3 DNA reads TGTGCCAGCAGTTTCGGCGCTAGCGGGGGAGAGACCCAGTACTTC.

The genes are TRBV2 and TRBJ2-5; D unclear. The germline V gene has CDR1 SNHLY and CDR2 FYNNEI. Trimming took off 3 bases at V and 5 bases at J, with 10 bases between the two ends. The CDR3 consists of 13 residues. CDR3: CASSDSLGETQYF. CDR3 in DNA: TGTGCCAGCAGTGATTCCCTGGGCGAGACCCAGTACTTC.

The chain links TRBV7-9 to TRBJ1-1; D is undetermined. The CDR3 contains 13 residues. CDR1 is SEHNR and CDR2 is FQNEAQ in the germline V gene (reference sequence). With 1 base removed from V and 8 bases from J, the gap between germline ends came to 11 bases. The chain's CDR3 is CASSLEAGREAFF. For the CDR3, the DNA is TGTGCCAGCAGCTTAGAAGCTGGACGCGAAGCTTTCTTT.

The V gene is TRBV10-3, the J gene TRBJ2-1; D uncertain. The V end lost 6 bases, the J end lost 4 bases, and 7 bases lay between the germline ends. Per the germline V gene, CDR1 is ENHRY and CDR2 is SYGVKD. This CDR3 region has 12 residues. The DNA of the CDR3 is TGTGCCATCAGCTTGGGGTACAATGAGCAGTTCTTC. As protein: CAISLGYNEQFF.

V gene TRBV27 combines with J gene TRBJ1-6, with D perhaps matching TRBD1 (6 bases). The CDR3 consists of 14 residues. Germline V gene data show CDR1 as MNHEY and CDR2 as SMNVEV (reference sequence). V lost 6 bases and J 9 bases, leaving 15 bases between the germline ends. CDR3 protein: CASSPVRGTSPLHF. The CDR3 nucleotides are TGTGCCAGCAGCCCCGTAAGGGGGACTTCACCCCTCCACTTT.

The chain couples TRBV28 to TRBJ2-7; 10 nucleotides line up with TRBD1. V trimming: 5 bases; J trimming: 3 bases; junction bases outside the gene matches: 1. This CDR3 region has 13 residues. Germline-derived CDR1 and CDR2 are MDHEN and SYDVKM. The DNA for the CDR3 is TGTGCCAGCAGTGGACAGGGGGGCTACGAGCAGTACTTC. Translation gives CASSGQGGYEQYF.

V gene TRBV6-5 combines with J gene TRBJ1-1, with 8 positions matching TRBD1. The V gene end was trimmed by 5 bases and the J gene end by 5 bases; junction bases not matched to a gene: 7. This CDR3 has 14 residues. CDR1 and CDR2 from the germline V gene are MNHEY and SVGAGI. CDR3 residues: CASSQTGVWTEAFF. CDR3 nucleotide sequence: TGTGCCAGCAGTCAGACAGGGGTGTGGACTGAAGCTTTCTTT.

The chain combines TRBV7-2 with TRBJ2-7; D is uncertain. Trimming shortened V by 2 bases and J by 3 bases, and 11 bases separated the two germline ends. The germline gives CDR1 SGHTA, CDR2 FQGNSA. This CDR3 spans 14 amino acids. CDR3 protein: CASSLHPQNYEQYF. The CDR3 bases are TGTGCCAGCAGCTTACACCCCCAGAACTACGAGCAGTACTTC.

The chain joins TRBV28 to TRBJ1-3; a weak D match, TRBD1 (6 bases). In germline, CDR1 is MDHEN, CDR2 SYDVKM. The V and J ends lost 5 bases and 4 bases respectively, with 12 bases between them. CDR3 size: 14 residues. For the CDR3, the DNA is TGTGCCAGCAGTATACCCGACAGGGGAAACACCATATATTTT. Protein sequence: CASSIPDRGNTIYF.

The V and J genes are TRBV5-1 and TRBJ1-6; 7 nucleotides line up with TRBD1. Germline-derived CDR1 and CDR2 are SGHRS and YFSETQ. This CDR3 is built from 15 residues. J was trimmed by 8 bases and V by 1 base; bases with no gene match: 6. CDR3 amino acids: CASSLSWQGDSPLHF. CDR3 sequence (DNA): TGCGCCAGCAGCTTGAGTTGGCAGGGGGATTCACCCCTCCACTTT.

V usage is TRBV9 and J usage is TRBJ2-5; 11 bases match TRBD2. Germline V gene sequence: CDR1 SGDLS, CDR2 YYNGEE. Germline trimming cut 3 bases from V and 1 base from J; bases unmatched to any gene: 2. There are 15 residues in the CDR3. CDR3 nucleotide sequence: TGTGCCAGCAGCGCGGGGACTAGCGGCCAAGAGACCCAGTACTTC. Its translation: CASSAGTSGQETQYF.

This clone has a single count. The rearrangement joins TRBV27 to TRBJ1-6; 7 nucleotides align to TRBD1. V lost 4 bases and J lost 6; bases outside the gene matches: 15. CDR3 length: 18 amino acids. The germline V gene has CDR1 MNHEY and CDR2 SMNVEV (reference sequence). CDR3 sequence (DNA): TGTGCCAGCAGTTCAGGGGGGATGGTGGCAGTTTTTAATTCACCCCTCCACTTT. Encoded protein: CASSSGGMVAVFNSPLHF.

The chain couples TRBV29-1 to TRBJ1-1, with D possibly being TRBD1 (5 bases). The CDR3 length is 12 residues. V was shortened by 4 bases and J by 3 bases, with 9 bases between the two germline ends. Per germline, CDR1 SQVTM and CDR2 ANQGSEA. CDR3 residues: CSVAEGYTEAFF. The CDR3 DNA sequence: TGCAGCGTTGCAGAGGGGTACACTGAAGCTTTCTTT.

CDR3 residues: CASTDGGQGGYGYTF. The CDR3 DNA sequence: TGTGCCAGCACCGATGGGGGACAGGGCGGCTATGGCTACACCTTC. The chain joins TRBV28 to TRBJ1-2; 9 positions agree with TRBD1. The CDR3 loop spans 15 amino acids. Germline V gene data show CDR1 as MDHEN and CDR2 as SYDVKM. Germline trimming cut 7 bases from V and 4 bases from J; bases unmatched to any gene: 10.